These 26 T cell receptor beta chains came from one sample sequenced in a study of identical twins. TCRdb fed the 5' RACE reads into MiXCR, producing one record per CDR3 protein. Of roughly 770,000 distinct CDR3 sequences in the sample, 15% to 20% were seen once. The same data also went into a second study, on T cells expressing NK-cell markers.

The sample consisted of PBMCs. Source of these receptors: a young woman in good health.

J is TRBJ2-3 and V is TRBV5-1, with 11 nucleotides matching TRBD2. CDR1 is SGHRS and CDR2 is YFSETQ in the germline V gene. The ends lost 0 bases at V and 2 bases at J; junction bases unmatched: 8. The CDR3 is made up of 18 amino acids. The CDR3 is CASSLAKELAGVTDTQYF. DNA of the CDR3: TGCGCCAGCAGCTTGGCCAAGGAACTAGCGGGAGTCACAGATACGCAGTATTTT.

The chain carries TRBV7-9 and TRBJ1-5, with TRBD1 matching over 7 bases. Looked up from germline, CDR1 is SEHNR and CDR2 is FQNEAQ (reference sequence). The V gene end was trimmed by 5 bases and the J gene end by 5 bases; junction bases not matched to a gene: 6. The CDR3 sequence is 14 residues long. The CDR3 region is CASSPRDSHQPQHF. The CDR3 bases are TGTGCCAGCAGCCCCCGGGACAGTCATCAGCCCCAGCATTTT.

This clonotype was found a few times. V is TRBV4-1 and J is TRBJ2-2, with D unclear. V was trimmed by 0 bases and J by 7 bases, leaving 9 bases between them. The germline CDR1 and CDR2 sequences are MGHRA and YSYEKL. This CDR3 contains 14 residues. For the CDR3, the DNA is TGCGCCAGCAGCCAAGAACCGAGGAGCGGGGAGCTGTTTTTT. Translation: CASSQEPRSGELFF.

The chain recombines TRBV5-6 with TRBJ2-7; 9 bases fit TRBD2. Germline trimming cut 7 bases from V and 0 bases from J; bases unmatched to any gene: 5. Germline V gene lookup returns CDR1 SGHDT and CDR2 YYEEEE. The CDR3 is 14 amino acids. CDR3 DNA sequence: TGTGCCAGCGCTAGCGGGGCCTCCTCCTACGAGCAGTACTTC. Residues: CASASGASSYEQYF.

The chain links TRBV20-1 to TRBJ2-1; D unclear. V lost 3 bases and J lost 7, with 13 bases in between. This CDR3 contains 13 residues. Per germline, CDR1 DFQATT and CDR2 SNEGSKA (reference sequence). This CDR3 reads CSASRFSRNEQFF. The CDR3 nucleotides read TGCAGTGCTAGCCGATTCAGTCGGAATGAGCAGTTCTTC.

The rearrangement links TRBV6-1 to TRBJ2-1, with D perhaps TRBD2 (5 bases). Trimming cost V 7 bases and J 0 bases, with 13 bases left between them. Germline V gene data show CDR1 as MNHNS and CDR2 as SASEGT. The CDR3 is 15 amino acids. In DNA form, the CDR3 reads TGTGCCAGCATCGCCCGAGGAGGCTCCTACAATGAGCAGTTCTTC. This encodes CASIARGGSYNEQFF.

This clonotype turned up a few times. The rearrangement links TRBV20-1 to TRBJ1-1; TRBD1 matches 7 bases. CDR3 size: 13 residues. In germline, CDR1 is DFQATT, CDR2 SNEGSKA (reference sequence). V dropped 5 bases and J dropped 0; count of bases not matched to a gene: 3. CDR3 sequence (DNA): TGCAGTGCTCCGGGACAGATGAACACTGAAGCTTTCTTT. Its translation: CSAPGQMNTEAFF.

The V gene is TRBV20-1, the J gene TRBJ2-5, with D uncertain. Germline V gene sequence: CDR1 DFQATT, CDR2 SNEGSKA (reference sequence). V gave up 6 bases and J gave up 4 bases, with 9 bases separating them. The CDR3 has 11 residues. In nucleotides, the CDR3 is TGCAGTGCCAGCTGGAGAGAGACCCAGTACTTC. Its translation: CSASWRETQYF.

V is TRBV10-3 and J is TRBJ2-1, with 10 nucleotides matching TRBD1. Trimming removed 7 bases from V and 7 bases from J; junction bases left unmatched: 7. The CDR3 is 14 amino acids. Germline-derived CDR1 and CDR2 are ENHRY and SYGVKD. CDR3: CAITPGQGTNEQFF. The CDR3 coding sequence is TGTGCCATCACCCCGGGACAGGGGACGAATGAGCAGTTCTTC.

This clonotype was counted many times. The chain joins TRBV7-8 to TRBJ2-2; D is possibly TRBD2 (6 bases). V lost 5 bases to trimming and J lost 5 bases, with 18 bases between them. Germline-derived CDR1 and CDR2 are SGHVS and FQNEAQ. The CDR3 is 16 residues long. The CDR3: CASSTVAGGSTGELFF. In nucleotides, the CDR3 is TGTGCCAGCAGCACCGTAGCAGGAGGGTCGACCGGGGAGCTGTTTTTT.

In this sample, this clonotype turned up a few times. The chain recombines TRBV6-2 or TRBV6-3 with TRBJ2-1, with TRBD2 identical over 9 bases. V lost 7 bases to trimming and J lost 1 base; unmatched junction nucleotides: 5. CDR3 length equals 15 residues. The germline V gene encodes CDR1 MNHEY and CDR2 SVGEGT. The CDR3 coding sequence is TGTGCCAGCATCGGCGGGAGGGATTCCTACAATGAGCAGTTCTTC. Its translation is CASIGGRDSYNEQFF.

The gene calls are TRBV20-1 and TRBJ2-7; 9 positions agree with TRBD2. This CDR3 is 18 amino acids long. Germline CDR1 and CDR2: DFQATT and SNEGSKA (reference sequence). V trimming: 7 bases; J trimming: 4 bases; junction bases outside the gene matches: 23. This CDR3 is CSVPQGLAWGSPAYEQYF. The CDR3 coding sequence is TGCAGTGTTCCACAAGGACTAGCGTGGGGCTCCCCCGCGTACGAGCAGTACTTC.

The CDR3 loop is CASGRPSGNTIYF. Written as DNA, the CDR3 is TGTGCCAGCGGCAGACCCTCTGGAAACACCATATATTTT. The chain employs TRBV12-3 or TRBV12-4 and TRBJ1-3, with D hard to call. Trimming stripped 8 bases from V and 0 bases from J, with 8 bases between. The CDR3 runs 13 residues.

This clonotype was seen more than once but under ten times. The chain employs TRBV6-1 and TRBJ1-2; TRBD1 matches at 7 bases. CDR3 length: 14 amino acids. V gave up 8 bases and J gave up 1 base; unmatched junction bases: 7. Germline assignment: CDR1 MNHNS and CDR2 SASEGT. The CDR3 DNA is TGTGCCAGCGGACGGACAGGCCGTAACTATGGCTACACCTTC. Translating it yields CASGRTGRNYGYTF.

The chain combines TRBV20-1 with TRBJ2-7; TRBD2 aligns across 7 bases. CDR1 is DFQATT, CDR2 SNEGSKA, per germline (reference sequence). The CDR3 is made up of 12 amino acids. The trim removed 0 bases at V and 6 bases at J, leaving 2 bases unmatched. The CDR3 coding sequence is TGCAGTGCTAGAGATGGGGGGGTCGAGCAGTACTTC. Protein product: CSARDGGVEQYF.

The gene calls are TRBV5-1 and TRBJ2-7; D possibly corresponds to TRBD1 (6 bases). The CDR3 has 15 residues. The V end lost 0 bases, the J end lost 4 bases, and 14 bases lay between the germline ends. The germline CDR1 and CDR2 sequences are SGHRS and YFSETQ. The CDR3 region is CASSLGPGEAYEQYF. DNA of the CDR3: TGCGCCAGCAGCTTGGGTCCAGGGGAAGCGTACGAGCAGTACTTC.

This clonotype was seen a handful of times. The chain uses TRBV12-3 or TRBV12-4 and TRBJ2-2; 8 bases are a match to TRBD1. Trimming at V came to 5 bases and at J to 4 bases, leaving 3 bases not matched to a gene. This CDR3 contains 14 residues. CDR3 coding DNA: TGTGCCAGCAGTCGTACAGGGGGCACCGGGGAGCTGTTTTTT. Translated, it gives CASSRTGGTGELFF.

This clonotype was counted between two and nine times. The chain is built from TRBV6-1 and TRBJ2-5; D is unclear. Trimming removed 1 base from V and 5 bases from J, with 8 bases in between. This CDR3 is built from 13 residues. CDR1 and CDR2 from the germline V gene are MNHNS and SASEGT. CDR3 sequence: CASSEEYGETQYF. CDR3 coding DNA: TGTGCCAGCAGTGAAGAGTACGGGGAGACCCAGTACTTC.

The chain links TRBV30 to TRBJ1-5; unclear D gene. The CDR3 is made up of 15 amino acids. Germline CDR1 reads GTSNPN; CDR2 reads SVGIG (reference sequence). The V gene lost 0 bases and the J gene lost 4 bases, with 13 bases spanning the gap. The CDR3 DNA follows: TGTGCCTGGAGTGTACCGAGGGCGGGTAATCAGCCCCAGCATTTT. Residues: CAWSVPRAGNQPQHF.

The chain joins TRBV29-1 to TRBJ2-7, with 7 bases matching TRBD2. The germline gives CDR1 SQVTM, CDR2 ANQGSEA. The CDR3 length is 13 residues. J gave up 4 bases and V 3 bases, and 6 bases lay outside the gene matches. The CDR3 sequence is CSVEAGEGYEQYF. In nucleotides, the CDR3 is TGCAGCGTTGAGGCGGGAGAAGGTTACGAGCAGTACTTC.

This rearrangement joins TRBV12-3 or TRBV12-4 to TRBJ2-3; 9 bases match TRBD2. V dropped 7 bases and J dropped 1; count of bases not matched to a gene: 9. The CDR3 has 16 residues. Here the CDR3 DNA reads TGTGCCAGCACCGTGGCTGGCGGGGGGGGCACAGATACGCAGTATTTT. Amino acids: CASTVAGGGGTDTQYF.

This clonotype showed up just a few times. The chain couples TRBV5-1 to TRBJ1-2; perhaps TRBD1 as D (5 bases). The CDR3 extends over 14 amino acids. Germline CDR1 reads SGHRS; CDR2 reads YFSETQ. V was pared by 7 bases and J by 6 bases, with 19 bases between. The chain's CDR3 is CASAPRGVPDGYTF. The CDR3 DNA is TGCGCCAGCGCTCCGCGGGGGGTTCCGGATGGCTACACCTTC.

The chain has TRBV7-2 and TRBJ2-5; D might be TRBD2 (6 bases). The CDR3 consists of 16 residues. V was clipped by 1 base and J by 4 bases, with 16 bases between them. Germline V lookup: CDR1 SGHTA, CDR2 FQGNSA. CDR3 DNA sequence: TGTGCCAGCAGCTTAGTGGTCGGGAGAGGAGTAGAGACCCAGTACTTC. Protein: CASSLVVGRGVETQYF.

The chain joins TRBV24-1 to TRBJ2-1; 7 bases align to TRBD2. With V trimmed by 2 bases and J by 6 bases, 12 bases remained unmatched. CDR1 is KGHDR, CDR2 SFDVKD, per germline. The CDR3 has 17 amino acids. CDR3 coding DNA: TGTGCCACCAGTGATTCCGCCGCCCGCGGGAGTATCAATGAGCAGTTCTTC. Protein sequence: CATSDSAARGSINEQFF.

The CDR3 sequence is CAAWGGAVQETQYF. The CDR3 coding sequence is TGTGCCGCCTGGGGGGGGGCCGTACAAGAGACCCAGTACTTC. The chain combines TRBV2 with TRBJ2-5; perhaps TRBD2 as D (7 bases). The CDR3 is 14 residues long. Germline V gene sequence: CDR1 SNHLY, CDR2 FYNNEI. V was clipped by 11 bases and J by 2 bases, with 18 bases between them.

This clonotype was counted between two and nine times. The chain combines TRBV9 with TRBJ2-3; D might be TRBD1 or TRBD2, each matching 5 bases. The ends were cut back, 0 bases at V and 6 bases at J, with 14 bases in the middle. The CDR3 length is 15 residues. Germline CDR1 and CDR2: SGDLS and YYNGEE. The CDR3 nucleotides read TGTGCCAGCAGCGTAGGGGGGTTTTTCATGGATACGCAGTATTTT. As protein: CASSVGGFFMDTQYF.